This T cell receptor beta chain was recorded in a study of shared clonotypes between healthy human individuals. General study results and limits: Shared across several donors were around 5% of the naive CD4 clonotypes.

Concerning this clone itself: No antigen is known for it.

Sequencing used immunoSEQ multiplex PCR; TCRdb keeps in-frame clones, though not all of them. Of a few million clones listed, 95% are singletons. Input material: naive CD4+ T cells sorted from blood. Subset indicated: CD45RA+ positively selected. This sequence originates from a young man in good health.

The CDR3 here is CASSYGRKNIQYF. The CDR3 DNA is TGTGCCAGCAGTTACGGGCGTAAAAACATTCAGTACTTC. The V and J genes are TRBV6-5 and TRBJ2-4; no clear D. The V end was cut by 2 bases, the J end by 4 bases, with 6 bases between. Looked up from germline, CDR1 is MNHEY and CDR2 is SVGAGI. CDR3 length: 13 residues.